This T cell receptor (beta chain) was obtained from a study of blood T cells in healthy people across ages. Study observations and caveats: With naive T cell percentage, TCR beta diversity showed a strong correlation.

CDR3 length equals 17 residues. The germline V gene encodes CDR1 SEHNR and CDR2 FQNEAQ (reference sequence). V lost 5 bases, J lost 1 base, and 11 bases stayed unmatched. Staff drew 9 to 10 milliliters of peripheral blood from each donor. A second PCR, run for about 7 to 11 cycles, used a sample-barcoded 5' primer plus a J-beta primer mix. MiXCR was run by TCRdb on the 5' RACE reads, yielding one entry per CDR3 protein. The sample lists 550,000 to 700,000 distinct CDR3 sequences; about 26% were seen once. Regarding this clonotype: Its antigen is not identified.

The V and J genes are TRBV7-9 and TRBJ2-4; 7 bases fit TRBD1. The specimen was blood. The TCR originated in a woman in her 70s in good health. CDR3 bases: TGTGCCAGCAGCCAAACCGTAGGGGGCCACGCCAAAAACATTCAGTACTTC. Residues: CASSQTVGGHAKNIQYF.